This TCR beta chain came from a study of T cells after yellow fever vaccination. Study overall: For low cell numbers, libraries were made with SMART-Seq v4 Ultra Low Input. Study-wide results and limits: A faster peak, day 5 versus 15, was reached by the weaker secondary response. It was a small share of clonotypes that appeared in both CD4 and CD8 compartments.

Worth noting for this clonotype: Antigen: not known.

They built TCR cDNA with 5'RACE template switching, a step that put in a universal primer site and UMIs. TCRdb called the 5' RACE reads again in MiXCR, with one record for every CDR3 protein. The sample yields about 350,000 distinct CDR3 sequences, roughly 8.6% seen once. The sequencing used PBMCs, collected more than 40 days after the first yellow fever vaccination. The clonotype comes from a man between 18 and 35 years old who received the YFV17D yellow fever vaccine.

CDR3 DNA: TGTGCCAGCAGCGCGGGACAGGGATTTTATCAGCCCCAGCATTTT. It encodes CASSAGQGFYQPQHF. V usage is TRBV7-2 and J usage is TRBJ1-5, with TRBD1 identical over 9 bases. This CDR3 is 15 amino acids long. V shed 5 bases, J shed 5 bases, and the junction held 7 bases outside the gene matches. Germline CDR1 and CDR2: SGHTA and FQGNSA.